This is a list of T cell receptor beta chains from one sample in a study of regulatory T cells in long-lasting Graves disease. A single record per CDR3 protein comes from TCRdb applying MiXCR to the multiplex PCR reads. The sample includes a few hundred thousand distinct CDR3 sequences, around 20% of them seen just once. The sequencing used peripheral blood mononuclear cells (PBMCs), collected when the disease was refractory, from a patient treated with antithyroid drugs. The receptors derive from a female donor with Graves disease. CDR3s include the opening cysteine and the closing phenylalanine or tryptophan. D genes are given only for firm matches. The size entry is marked missing in some rows and otherwise reads once, few, many or a size class.

CDR3aa	CDR3nt	v_gene	j_gene	abundance	d_gene
CASSQVGRDYEQYF	TGCGCCAGCAGCCAAGTTGGCAGGGACTACGAGCAGTACTTC	TRBV4-1	TRBJ2-7	few	-
CASSRAKRGQETQYF	TGTGCCAGCAGTCGAGCTAAGCGGGGTCAAGAGACCCAGTACTTC	TRBV28	TRBJ2-5	many	TRBD2
CASRPDGHRAGELFF	TGTGCCAGCAGACCCGACGGACATCGGGCCGGGGAGCTGTTTTTT	TRBV6-1	TRBJ2-2	-	-
CASRAGWSGANVLTF	TGTGCCAGCAGGGCTGGATGGTCTGGGGCCAACGTCCTGACTTTC	TRBV2	TRBJ2-6	many	-
CANSPKLQETQYF	TGTGCCAACTCACCTAAACTCCAAGAGACCCAGTACTTC	TRBV18	TRBJ2-5	-	-
CASSPVRETQYF	TGTGCCAGCAGCCCAGTCAGGGAGACCCAGTACTTC	TRBV7-2	TRBJ2-5	few	-
CSVEEEWVRGEEKLFF	TGCAGCGTTGAAGAAGAATGGGTGCGGGGGGAAGAAAAACTGTTTTTT	TRBV29-1	TRBJ1-4	few	-
CASSLDPGGSNEQYF	TGTGCCAGCTCGCTCGACCCGGGCGGGAGTAACGAGCAGTACTTC	TRBV18	TRBJ2-7	-	TRBD2
CASSDSYNQPQHF	TGTGCCAGCAGTGACAGCTACAATCAGCCCCAGCATTTT	TRBV2	TRBJ1-5	many	-
CASSSGTLRNQPQHF	TGTGCCAGCAGTTCCGGGACATTAAGAAATCAGCCCCAGCATTTT	TRBV27	TRBJ1-5	-	-
CAWSVGKESPLHF	TGTGCCTGGAGTGTAGGAAAGGAGTCACCCCTCCACTTT	TRBV30	TRBJ1-6	-	-
CASRDRGPLGETQYF	TGTGCCAGCAGGGACAGGGGGCCCTTAGGGGAGACCCAGTACTTC	TRBV2	TRBJ2-5	many	TRBD1
CASSLASGGAKNIQYF	TGCGCCAGCAGCTTGGCTAGCGGCGGGGCCAAAAACATTCAGTACTTC	TRBV5-1	TRBJ2-4	-	TRBD2
CANRALGGSYNSPLHF	TGTGCCAACAGAGCCCTCGGGGGTTCCTATAATTCACCCCTCCACTTT	TRBV28	TRBJ1-6	-	-
CSARGDRGGNQPQHF	TGCAGTGCTAGAGGGGACAGGGGAGGGAATCAGCCCCAGCATTTT	TRBV20-1	TRBJ1-5	-	TRBD1
CASGDSRSSYEQYF	TGTGCCAGCGGAGACTCGAGGAGCTCCTACGAGCAGTACTTC	TRBV7-8	TRBJ2-7	-	-
CSVGNSRRNEQFF	TGCAGCGTTGGGAATAGTAGGCGGAATGAGCAGTTCTTC	TRBV29-1	TRBJ2-1	-	-
CSARQGGEQYF	TGCAGTGCTAGACAGGGTGGAGAGCAGTACTTC	TRBV20-1	TRBJ2-7	many	-
CASSALGPSYEQYF	TGTGCCAGCAGCGCACTGGGGCCTTCCTACGAGCAGTACTTC	TRBV9	TRBJ2-7	-	-
CASRTGLQAGANVLTF	TGTGCCAGCCGTACAGGATTGCAAGCTGGGGCCAACGTCCTGACTTTC	TRBV2	TRBJ2-6	many	-
CSVGGKGAGNTIYF	TGCAGCGTTGGTGGGAAGGGAGCTGGAAACACCATATATTTT	TRBV29-1	TRBJ1-3	-	-
CASSPLLAGGYEQYF	TGTGCCAGCTCACCCCTCTTAGCGGGAGGTTACGAGCAGTACTTC	TRBV18	TRBJ2-7	-	TRBD2
CASSYSSAIGQGAYEQYF	TGTGCCAGCAGTTACTCGAGCGCCATAGGACAGGGAGCCTACGAGCAGTACTTC	TRBV6-2/TRBV6-3	TRBJ2-7	few	TRBD1
CAFSRVGTEAFF	TGTGCCTTCTCCAGGGTTGGGACTGAAGCTTTCTTT	TRBV30	TRBJ1-1	many	-
CAWSLAGSNQPQHF	TGTGCCTGGAGTTTGGCGGGTAGCAATCAGCCCCAGCATTTT	TRBV30	TRBJ1-5	-	-
CSVEVDRGRSETQYF	TGCAGCGTTGAAGTCGACAGGGGACGTTCAGAGACCCAGTACTTC	TRBV29-1	TRBJ2-5	many	TRBD1
CASQGARINTGELFF	TGTGCCAGCCAAGGTGCAAGAATAAACACCGGGGAGCTGTTTTTT	TRBV28	TRBJ2-2	few	-
CASSPADREAEQYF	TGTGCCAGCAGCCCCGCGGACAGGGAGGCCGAGCAGTACTTC	TRBV11-3	TRBJ2-7	many	TRBD1
CASSLGLSTNEQFF	TGTGCCAGCAGCTTAGGACTATCAACGAATGAGCAGTTCTTC	TRBV11-1	TRBJ2-1	few	-
CASTDRNTEAFF	TGTGCCAGCACCGACAGAAACACTGAAGCTTTCTTT	TRBV2	TRBJ1-1	many	-
CASSPPAGGSDTQYF	TGTGCCAGCAGCCCCCCAGCGGGAGGGTCAGATACGCAGTATTTT	TRBV11-2	TRBJ2-3	-	TRBD2
CASNQGLAGGPFNEQFF	TGTGCCAGCAACCAAGGACTAGCGGGAGGGCCTTTCAATGAGCAGTTCTTC	TRBV4-2	TRBJ2-1	once	TRBD2
CAWMSGGNTGELFF	TGTGCCTGGATGAGCGGGGGCAACACCGGGGAGCTGTTTTTT	TRBV30	TRBJ2-2	-	TRBD2
CATSWAGEAFF	TGTGCCACCAGCTGGGCTGGTGAAGCTTTCTTT	TRBV24-1	TRBJ1-1	many	-
CASSWTEDNEQFF	TGTGCCAGCAGTTGGACGGAGGACAATGAGCAGTTCTTC	TRBV12-3/TRBV12-4	TRBJ2-1	once	-
CASSYDPSSYEQYF	TGTGCCAGCAGTTACGACCCCAGCTCCTACGAGCAGTACTTC	TRBV6-2/TRBV6-3	TRBJ2-7	few	-
CASSLAAGTGGAGELFF	TGTGCCAGCAGCTTAGCGGCCGGGACAGGGGGGGCCGGGGAGCTGTTTTTT	TRBV7-2	TRBJ2-2	few	TRBD1
CASSLVFPGYEQYF	TGTGCCAGCAGTTTAGTATTCCCGGGCTACGAGCAGTACTTC	TRBV12-3/TRBV12-4	TRBJ2-7	many	-
CASSSTSASSYEQYF	TGTGCCAGCAGTTCAACTAGCGCGAGCTCCTACGAGCAGTACTTC	TRBV27	TRBJ2-7	-	TRBD2
CASSANRDRRYEQYF	TGTGCCAGTAGTGCCAACCGGGACAGGAGATACGAGCAGTACTTC	TRBV19	TRBJ2-7	-	TRBD1
CASSVQREWSKNIQYF	TGTGCCAGTAGTGTCCAGCGGGAGTGGTCCAAAAACATTCAGTACTTC	TRBV19	TRBJ2-4	-	TRBD2
CASSYVGTSGQETQYF	TGTGCCAGCAGTTACGTCGGGACTAGCGGACAAGAGACCCAGTACTTC	TRBV6-5	TRBJ2-5	many	TRBD2
CASRPYRGGRDTEAFF	TGTGCCAGCAGACCCTACAGGGGGGGTAGGGACACTGAAGCTTTCTTT	TRBV27	TRBJ1-1	-	TRBD1